This T cell receptor beta chain is from a study of cytomegalovirus exposure and HLA in healthy donors. Study in general: One earlier analysis, a look at 150 million to 200 million T cells, found fewer than 140 million unique TCR beta sequences. The study, taken as a whole, reports: Upon later analysis, HLA-associated TCR beta chains proved more clonally expanded than other, equally common chains.

The PCR ran on 60 Vbeta and 13 Jbeta primers. Data came from immunoSEQ multiplex PCR; TCRdb stores just in-frame clones and leaves some out. This table has approximately 100,000 clones, around 79% appearing once. Notes on this clone: Its cognate antigen is unknown.

Sequenced sample: PBMCs. The receptor's source is a middle-aged man in good health and CMV-seropositive.

CDR3 protein: CASSSFYQETQYF. The DNA of the CDR3 is TGCGCCAGCAGTTCTTTTTACCAAGAGACCCAGTACTTC. This chain joins TRBV5-1 and TRBJ2-5, with unresolved D. Germline CDR1 reads SGHRS; CDR2 reads YFSETQ. V lost 5 bases and J 0 bases, leaving 8 bases between the germline ends. The length of the CDR3 is 13 residues.